This T cell receptor (beta chain) comes out of a study of shared T cell receptors in the human thymus. The data were produced by immunoSEQ multiplex PCR, yet TCRdb's version contains in-frame clones alone and is incomplete. The repertoire holds 550,000 to 800,000 clones, with 75% to 90% as singletons. V lost 3 bases and J 9 bases, leaving 9 bases between the germline ends. CDR3 length: 12 amino acids. The germline V gene encodes CDR1 MDHEN and CDR2 SYDVKM. A further study also used this sample, focusing on human thymus T cells.

V is TRBV28 and J is TRBJ1-3; no clear D. This receptor was obtained from a girl less than two years old with a congenital heart defect. Sequencing input: thymocytes. CDR3 nucleotide sequence: TGTGCCAGCAGTTTGGGTCGGGTCACCATATATTTT. As protein: CASSLGRVTIYF.